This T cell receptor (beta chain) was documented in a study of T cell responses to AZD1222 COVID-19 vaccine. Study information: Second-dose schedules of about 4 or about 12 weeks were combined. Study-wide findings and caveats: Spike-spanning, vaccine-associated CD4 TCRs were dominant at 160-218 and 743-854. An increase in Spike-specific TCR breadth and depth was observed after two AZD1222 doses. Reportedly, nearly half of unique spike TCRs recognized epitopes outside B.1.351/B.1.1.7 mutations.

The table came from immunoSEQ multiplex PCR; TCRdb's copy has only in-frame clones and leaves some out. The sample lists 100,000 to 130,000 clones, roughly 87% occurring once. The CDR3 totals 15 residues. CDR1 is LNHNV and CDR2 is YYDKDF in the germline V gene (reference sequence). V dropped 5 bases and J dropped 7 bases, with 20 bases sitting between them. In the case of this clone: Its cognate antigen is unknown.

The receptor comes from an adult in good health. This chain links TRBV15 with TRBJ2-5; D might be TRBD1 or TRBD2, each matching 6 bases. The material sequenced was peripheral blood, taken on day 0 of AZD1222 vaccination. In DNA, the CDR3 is TGTGCCACCAGCCCATCTAGCCGGACAGCGGGGACCCAGTACTTC. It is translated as CATSPSSRTAGTQYF.